Below, 7 T cell receptor beta chains from the same sample are listed, as sequenced in a study of T-cell memory formation after mild COVID-19 (dated by TCRdb to the early 2020s). Libraries were built with 5' RACE. For sequencing, an Illumina NovaSeq 6000 was employed. The raw public reads went through TCRdb reprocessing: fastp at Q25, MiXCR clone calling, in-frame beta chains kept. Each entry merges the rows of one CDR3 protein and shows their most common DNA and genes. The sample table contains about 33,000 distinct CDR3 sequences; only one count was recorded for around 21% of them. The ten largest clones add up to less than 2% of the sample. Input material: PBMCs or a T cell subset sorted from them (not recorded which). These receptors all stem from an adult who had mild COVID-19 (a few samples of this study predate the infection). The sample titles of this study are shuffled in the database, so cell type and time point are left out.

The CDR3 protein is CASSQSAPAYGYTF. DNA of the CDR3: TGTGCCAGCAGCCAAAGCGCCCCGGCTTATGGCTACACCTTC. The rearrangement uses TRBV3-1 and TRBJ1-2; D not resolved. In germline, CDR1 is LGHDT, CDR2 YNNKEL (reference sequence). Trimming stripped 2 bases from V and 5 bases from J, with 12 bases between. CDR3 length equals 14 residues.

This clonotype was observed at least ten times. This chain links TRBV30 with TRBJ1-1; no clear D. The CDR3 is 13 residues long. The V end was cut by 2 bases, the J end by 6 bases, with 13 bases between. Germline V gene data show CDR1 as GTSNPN and CDR2 as SVGIG (reference sequence). DNA for the CDR3: TGTGCCTGGAGTAGGAGGGCAGGCGCTGAAGCTTTCTTT. Translating gives CAWSRRAGAEAFF.

The chain has TRBV7-2 and TRBJ2-7; 7 bases are shared with TRBD2. The germline V gene encodes CDR1 SGHTA and CDR2 FQGNSA. Trimming cost V 1 base and J 7 bases; bases outside gene matches: 7. This CDR3 spans 14 amino acids. This CDR3 reads CASSLVGGSREQYF. The CDR3 DNA reads as TGTGCCAGCAGCTTAGTTGGCGGGAGTCGAGAGCAGTACTTC. Variable domain in full (rest from reference TRBV7-2 and TRBJ2-7): GAGVSQSPSNKVTEKGKDVELRCDPISGHTALYWYRQSLGQGLEFLIYFQGNSAPDKSGLPSDRFSAERTGGSVSTLTIQRTQQEDSAVYLCASSLVGGSREQYFGPGTRLTVT.

This clonotype has ten or more counts. The chain recombines TRBV7-9 with TRBJ2-7; D is unresolved. The CDR3 consists of 12 residues. In germline, CDR1 is SEHNR, CDR2 FQNEAQ (reference sequence). The ends were cut back, 4 bases at V and 3 bases at J, with 7 bases in the middle. This CDR3 reads CASSSQIYEQYF. CDR3 nucleotide sequence: TGTGCCAGCAGCTCCCAGATCTACGAGCAGTACTTC.

In its sample, this clonotype was seen many times. This chain uses TRBV7-2 with TRBJ2-5; 13 bases map to TRBD2. Germline V gene data show CDR1 as SGHTA and CDR2 as FQGNSA. J lost 1 base, V lost 1 base, and 3 bases had no gene match. This CDR3 spans 17 amino acids. As DNA, the CDR3 is TGTGCCAGCAGCTTAGGGACTAGCGGGAGACTCCAAGAGACCCAGTACTTC. It specifies CASSLGTSGRLQETQYF.

There are a few counts of this clonotype. This chain connects TRBV19 to TRBJ2-1, with 14 bases lining up with TRBD2. V dropped 5 bases and J dropped 3; count of bases not matched to a gene: 3. The CDR3 sequence is 16 residues long. Germline V gene data show CDR1 as LNHDA and CDR2 as SQIVND (reference sequence). The CDR3, as DNA: TGTGCCAGTAGTGCCGGGACTAGCGGGGGCTACAATGAGCAGTTCTTC. It specifies CASSAGTSGGYNEQFF.

V gene TRBV7-9 combines with J gene TRBJ1-4; no firm D call. Trimming removed 5 bases from V and 6 bases from J, with 16 bases in between. Germline V gene data show CDR1 as SEHNR and CDR2 as FQNEAQ (reference sequence). The CDR3 covers 15 residues. CDR3 nucleotides: TGTGCCAGCAGCGCCACGGACGGGCTATATGAAAAACTGTTTTTT. Its translation is CASSATDGLYEKLFF.